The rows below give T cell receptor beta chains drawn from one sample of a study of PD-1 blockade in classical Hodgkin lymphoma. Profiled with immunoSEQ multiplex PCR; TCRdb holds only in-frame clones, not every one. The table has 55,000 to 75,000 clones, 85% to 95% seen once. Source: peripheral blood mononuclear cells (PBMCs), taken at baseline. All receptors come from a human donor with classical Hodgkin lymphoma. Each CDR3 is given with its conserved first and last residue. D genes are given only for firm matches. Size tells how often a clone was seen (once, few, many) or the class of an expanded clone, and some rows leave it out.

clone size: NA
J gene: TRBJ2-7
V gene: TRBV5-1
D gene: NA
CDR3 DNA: TGCGCCAGCAGCGGTGAATCCGGGCGATACGAGCAGTACTTC
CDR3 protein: CASSGESGRYEQYF

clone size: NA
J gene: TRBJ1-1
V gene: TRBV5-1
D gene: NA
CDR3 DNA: TGCGCCAGCAGCTTGTTACGGGAGGAGACTGAAGCTTTCTTT
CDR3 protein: CASSLLREETEAFF

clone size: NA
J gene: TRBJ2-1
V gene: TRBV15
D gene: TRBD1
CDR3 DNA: TGTGCCACCAGGAGGGACAGGGGAGGCCATGAGCAGTTCTTC
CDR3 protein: CATRRDRGGHEQFF

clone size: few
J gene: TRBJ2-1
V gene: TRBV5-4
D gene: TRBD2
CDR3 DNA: TGTGCCAGCAGCTTGCGACAACCAGGACTAGATTTGAGCAATGAGCAGTTCTTC
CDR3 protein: CASSLRQPGLDLSNEQFF

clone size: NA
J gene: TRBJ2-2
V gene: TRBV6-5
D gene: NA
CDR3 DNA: TGTGCCAGCAGTTACCTCCCCGGGGAGCTGTTTTTT
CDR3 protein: CASSYLPGELFF

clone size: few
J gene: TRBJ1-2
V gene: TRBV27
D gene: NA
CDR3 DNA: TGTGCCAGCACCTTCGGGGGGAGGGACTATGGCTACACCTTC
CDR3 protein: CASTFGGRDYGYTF

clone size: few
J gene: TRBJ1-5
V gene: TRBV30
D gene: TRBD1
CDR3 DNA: TGTGCCTGGGCCTCCGGGACAGCTAATCAGCCCCAGCATTTT
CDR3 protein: CAWASGTANQPQHF

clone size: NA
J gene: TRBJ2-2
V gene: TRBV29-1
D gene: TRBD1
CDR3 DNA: TGCAGCGTTCGTGCGACAGGGAGCACCGGGGAGCTGTTTTTT
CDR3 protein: CSVRATGSTGELFF

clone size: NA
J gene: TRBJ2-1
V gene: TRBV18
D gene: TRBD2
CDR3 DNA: TGTGCCAGCTCACCACCGACTAGCGGTCCCGTTTACAATGAGCAGTTCTTC
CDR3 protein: CASSPPTSGPVYNEQFF

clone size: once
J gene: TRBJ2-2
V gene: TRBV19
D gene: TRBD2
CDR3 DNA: TGTGCCAGTAGTATGGGCGGGAGGGCCGGGGAGCTGTTTTTT
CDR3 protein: CASSMGGRAGELFF

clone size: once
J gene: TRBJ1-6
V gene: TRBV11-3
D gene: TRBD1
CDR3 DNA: TGTGCCAGCAGCGCCTCTGTGGACAGGGGGAATTCACCCCTCCACTTT
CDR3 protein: CASSASVDRGNSPLHF

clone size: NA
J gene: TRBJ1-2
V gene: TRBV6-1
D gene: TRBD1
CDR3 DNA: TGTGCCAGCAGTGATGGGACAGGGGTGGACTATGGCTACACCTTC
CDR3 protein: CASSDGTGVDYGYTF

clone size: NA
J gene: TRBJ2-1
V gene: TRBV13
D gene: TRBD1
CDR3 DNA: TGTGCCAGCAGCTTCGACAGGGGCAATGAGCAGTTCTTC
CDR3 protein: CASSFDRGNEQFF

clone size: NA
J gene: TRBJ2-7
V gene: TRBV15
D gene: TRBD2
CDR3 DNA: TGTGCCACCAGCAGTCGGAGCGGGGGCGAGACCTACGAGCAGTACTTC
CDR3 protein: CATSSRSGGETYEQYF

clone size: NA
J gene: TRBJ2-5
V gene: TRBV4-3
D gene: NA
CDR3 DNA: TGCGCCAGCAGCCAGCCCCGCCCCACGGGCCGGTACTTC
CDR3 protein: CASSQPRPTGRYF

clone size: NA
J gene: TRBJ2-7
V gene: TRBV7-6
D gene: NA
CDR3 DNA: TGTGCCAGCAGCTTAGCGGGGGGCTACGAGCAGTACTTC
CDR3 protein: CASSLAGGYEQYF

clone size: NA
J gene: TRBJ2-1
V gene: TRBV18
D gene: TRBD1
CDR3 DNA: TGTGCCAGCTCCTGGACAGGGGCGGAGGCCAATGAGCAGTTCTTC
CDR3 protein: CASSWTGAEANEQFF

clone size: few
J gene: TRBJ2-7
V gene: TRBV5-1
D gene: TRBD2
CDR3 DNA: TGCGCCAGCAGCTTTCTCACTAGCGGGAGCTCCTACGAGCAGTACTTC
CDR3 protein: CASSFLTSGSSYEQYF

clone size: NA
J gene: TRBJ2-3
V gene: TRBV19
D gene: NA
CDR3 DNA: TGTGCCAGTAGTAATTGGGAGCAGGGGGGGAGCACAGATACGCAGTATTTT
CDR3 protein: CASSNWEQGGSTDTQYF

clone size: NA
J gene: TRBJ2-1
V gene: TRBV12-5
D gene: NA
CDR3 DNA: TGTGCTAGTGGTTTGGTATTGGAAGCCAATGGGAATGAGCAGTTCTTC
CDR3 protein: CASGLVLEANGNEQFF

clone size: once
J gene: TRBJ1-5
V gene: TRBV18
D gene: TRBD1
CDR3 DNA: TGTGCCAGCGGGGACAGGGAGGATCAGCCCCAGCATTTT
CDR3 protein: CASGDREDQPQHF

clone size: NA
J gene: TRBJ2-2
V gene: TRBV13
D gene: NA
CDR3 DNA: TGTGCCAGCAGCACCAACCCCCACGAACCGATTTCCGGGGAGCTGTTTTTT
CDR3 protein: CASSTNPHEPISGELFF

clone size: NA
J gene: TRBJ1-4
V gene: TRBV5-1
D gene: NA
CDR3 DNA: TGCGCCAGCAGCCCGGGACCGAATAATGAAAAACTGTTTTTT
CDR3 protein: CASSPGPNNEKLFF

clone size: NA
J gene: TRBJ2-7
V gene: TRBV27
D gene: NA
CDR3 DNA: TGTGCCAGCAGTTTTAACGGAAAATACGAGCAGTACTTC
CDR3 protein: CASSFNGKYEQYF

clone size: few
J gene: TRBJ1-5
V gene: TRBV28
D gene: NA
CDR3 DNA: TGTGCCAGCAGTTTTGGTACCCAGCCCCAGCATTTT
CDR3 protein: CASSFGTQPQHF

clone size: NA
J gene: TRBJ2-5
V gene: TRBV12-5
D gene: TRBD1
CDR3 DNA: TGTGCTAGTGGTTTGGGGACAGGGTTGGGAGAGACCCAGTACTTC
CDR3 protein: CASGLGTGLGETQYF

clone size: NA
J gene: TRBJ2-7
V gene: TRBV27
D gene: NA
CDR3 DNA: TGTGCCAGCAGTTCGGGCGTCGGGGGCTACGAGCAGTACTTC
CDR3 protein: CASSSGVGGYEQYF

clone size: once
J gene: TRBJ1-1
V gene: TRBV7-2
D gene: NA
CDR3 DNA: TGTGCCAGCAGATTAGTTGGGAGCATGGCAGCTGAAGCTTTCTTT
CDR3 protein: CASRLVGSMAAEAFF

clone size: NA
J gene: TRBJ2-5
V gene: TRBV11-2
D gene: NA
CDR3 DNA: TGTGCCGGGGGCGACGGGGGAGAGACCCAGTACTTC
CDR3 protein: CAGGDGGETQYF

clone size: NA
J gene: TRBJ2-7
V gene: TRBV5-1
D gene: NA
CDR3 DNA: TGCGCCAGCAGCTTGGGGGGACCGACGAGGAGCTCCTACGAGCAGTACTTC
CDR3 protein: CASSLGGPTRSSYEQYF

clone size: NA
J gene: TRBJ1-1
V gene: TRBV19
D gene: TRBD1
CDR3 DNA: TGTGCCAGTAGTATAGGCCCGGACAGGGTGAACACTGAAGCTTTCTTT
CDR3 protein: CASSIGPDRVNTEAFF

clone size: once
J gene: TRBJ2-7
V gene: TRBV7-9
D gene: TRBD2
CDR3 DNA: TGTGCCAGCACCTCCCTAGCGGGGGCCTACGAGCAGTACTTC
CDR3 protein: CASTSLAGAYEQYF

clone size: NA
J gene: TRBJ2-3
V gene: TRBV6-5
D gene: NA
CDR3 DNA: TGTGCCAGCAGTTACGGTAGGAGAGATACGCAGTATTTT
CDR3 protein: CASSYGRRDTQYF

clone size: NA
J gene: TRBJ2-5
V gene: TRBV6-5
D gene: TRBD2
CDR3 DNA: TGTGCCAGCAGTTACTCACTAGCGGGGCCACAAGAGACCCAGTACTTC
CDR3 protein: CASSYSLAGPQETQYF

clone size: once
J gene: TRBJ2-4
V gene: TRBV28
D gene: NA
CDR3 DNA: TGTGCCAGCAGTTTAATACATCAGGGGCAGGCCAAAAACATTCAGTACTTC
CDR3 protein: CASSLIHQGQAKNIQYF

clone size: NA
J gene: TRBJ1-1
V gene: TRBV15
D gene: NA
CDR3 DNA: TGTGCCACCAGCAGAGATTACGGGCTGCAAAACACTGAAGCTTTCTTT
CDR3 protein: CATSRDYGLQNTEAFF

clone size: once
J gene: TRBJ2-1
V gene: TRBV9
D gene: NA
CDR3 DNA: TGTGCCAGCTCCGTGGGGCCAGGGGAGCAGTTCTTC
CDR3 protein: CASSVGPGEQFF

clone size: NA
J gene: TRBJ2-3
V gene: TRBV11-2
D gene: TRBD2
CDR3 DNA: TGTGCCAGCAGCCCCTCGGGGGGACCCCAGTATTTT
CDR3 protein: CASSPSGGPQYF

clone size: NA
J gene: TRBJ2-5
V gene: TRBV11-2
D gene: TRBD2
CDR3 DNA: TGTGCCAGCAGCTTGAGCACTAGCGGACAAGAGACCCAGTACTTC
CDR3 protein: CASSLSTSGQETQYF

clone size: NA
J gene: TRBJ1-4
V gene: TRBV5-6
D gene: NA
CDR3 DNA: TGTGCCAGCAGCCGAAGACAGGAAAGTGAAAAACTGTTTTTT
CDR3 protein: CASSRRQESEKLFF

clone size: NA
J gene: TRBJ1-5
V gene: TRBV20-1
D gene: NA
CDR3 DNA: TGCAGTGCTGATAGCAATCAGCCCCAGCATTTT
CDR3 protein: CSADSNQPQHF

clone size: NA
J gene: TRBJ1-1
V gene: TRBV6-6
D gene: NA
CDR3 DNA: TGTGCCAGCAGGGCACAGAAGATTGAAGCTTTCTTT
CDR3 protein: CASRAQKIEAFF

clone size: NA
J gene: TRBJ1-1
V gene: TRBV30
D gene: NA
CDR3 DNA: TGTGCCTGGAGTGTGGGGGACCGAAACCCCGCGAACACTGAAGCTTTCTTT
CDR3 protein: CAWSVGDRNPANTEAFF

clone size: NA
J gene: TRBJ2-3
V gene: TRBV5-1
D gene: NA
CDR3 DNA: TGCGCCAGCAGCTTGACACCGGGACTGCTCACAGATACGCAGTATTTT
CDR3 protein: CASSLTPGLLTDTQYF

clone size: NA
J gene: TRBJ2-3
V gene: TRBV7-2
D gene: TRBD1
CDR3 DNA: TGTGCCAGCAGCGAACCCGACAGGGCGGCAGATACGCAGTATTTT
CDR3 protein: CASSEPDRAADTQYF

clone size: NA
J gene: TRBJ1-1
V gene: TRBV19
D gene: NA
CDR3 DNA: TGTGCCAGTAGTGGGGAGGTCGCGGGTGCTTTCTTT
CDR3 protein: CASSGEVAGAFF

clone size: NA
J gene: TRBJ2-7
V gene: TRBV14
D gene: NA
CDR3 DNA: TGTGCCAGCAGCCAGGGTGCGGGTCCATTCTACGAGCAGTACTTC
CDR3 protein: CASSQGAGPFYEQYF

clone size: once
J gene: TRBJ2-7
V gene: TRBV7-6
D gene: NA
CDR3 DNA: TGTGCCAGTAGCTTGGGGAGAGGCGTCTACGAGCAGTACTTC
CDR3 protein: CASSLGRGVYEQYF